The clone carrying this T cell receptor (beta chain) has just a few counts. What it recognizes is unknown. The junction departs from germline at one end; a sequencing error may be responsible. Synthesis of cDNA was carried out by template-switch 5'RACE. The reaction used 10-nucleotide random UMIs. Each CDR3 protein gets one entry after TCRdb re-called the 5' RACE reads with MiXCR. There are 40,000 to 45,000 distinct CDR3 sequences in the sample; 9.5% to 15% occur only once, and over 0.95% lies in the top ten. The data originate from a study of neurological immune-mediated disorders. Broader study findings: CDR3 amino acid sequences of expanded clones were not shared across subjects, a result suggesting private repertoires in all groups.

Per the germline V gene, CDR1 is LGHDT and CDR2 is YNNKEL (reference sequence). The CDR3 totals 12 residues. Sequencing was done on a sample of PBMCs. V usage is TRBV3-1 and J usage is TRBJ2-7; D is ambiguous. The sequence derives from a female donor in good health. CDR3: CVSSQDGYEQYF. Here the CDR3 DNA reads TGTGTCAGCAGCCAAGACGGATACGAGCAGTACTTC.